This is a list of T cell receptor beta chains from one sample in a study of patients and donors after allogeneic stem cell transplantation. Via MiXCR, TCRdb re-called the RT-PCR reads, giving one row per CDR3 protein. This table holds 65,000 to 80,000 distinct CDR3 sequences, approximately 26% found once. The sequenced material came from blood, either unsorted or a sorted T cell fraction (not recorded which). Source of these receptors: a human donor who was either an allogeneic HSCT recipient or a stem cell or donor lymphocyte infusion donor (not recorded which). It is not recorded whose cells these are; they may come from a transplant donor. Each CDR3 is given with its conserved first and last residue. Fields, in order: J gene, D gene, clone size, V gene, CDR3 protein, CDR3 DNA. D genes are given only for firm matches. The size entry is marked missing in some rows and otherwise reads once, few, many or a size class.

TRBJ2-3	NA	NA	TRBV20-1	CSAKIRAGTDTQYF	TGCAGTGCTAAAATCCGGGCCGGCACAGATACGCAGTATTTT
TRBJ2-7	NA	NA	TRBV6-2/TRBV6-3	CASSYSQAYEQYF	TGTGCCAGCAGTTACTCGCAGGCATACGAGCAGTACTTC
TRBJ1-1	NA	once	TRBV12-3/TRBV12-4	CASSFISGLNTEAFF	TGTGCCAGCAGTTTTATTTCGGGCTTGAACACTGAAGCTTTCTTT
TRBJ2-3	NA	few	TRBV5-1	CASSLEKAADTQYF	TGCGCCAGCAGCTTAGAAAAGGCCGCAGATACGCAGTATTTT
TRBJ1-1	NA	few	TRBV5-1	CASSLVWGNTEAFF	TGCGCCAGCAGCTTGGTTTGGGGAAACACTGAAGCTTTCTTT
TRBJ2-5	NA	few	TRBV9	CASSIGTRETQYF	TGTGCCAGCAGCATTGGGACTCGAGAGACCCAGTACTTC
TRBJ1-6	NA	NA	TRBV18	CASSRIQENNSPLHF	TGTGCCAGCTCACGAATACAGGAAAATAATTCACCCCTCCACTTT
TRBJ1-2	NA	few	TRBV14	CASSQDVAGRGYGYTF	TGTGCCAGCAGCCAAGATGTCGCCGGACGGGGCTATGGCTACACCTTC
TRBJ2-1	NA	few	TRBV21-1	CASSIGTATPVGSYNEQFF	TGTGCCAGCAGCATCGGGACAGCCACTCCGGTAGGTTCCTACAATGAGCAGTTCTTC
TRBJ2-3	NA	NA	TRBV5-1	CASSPDSRTDTQYF	TGCGCCAGCAGCCCGGACAGCCGCACAGATACGCAGTATTTT
TRBJ2-1	TRBD1	many	TRBV20-1	CSARPGTGGSGYNEQFF	TGCAGTGCTAGACCCGGGACAGGGGGATCAGGCTACAATGAGCAGTTCTTC
TRBJ1-1	NA	NA	TRBV5-5	CASRWGYYTEAFF	TGTGCCAGCAGATGGGGGTACTACACTGAAGCTTTCTTT
TRBJ2-7	TRBD2	NA	TRBV5-1	CASSLASGIPSYEQYF	TGCGCCAGCAGCTTGGCCAGCGGGATCCCCTCCTACGAGCAGTACTTC
TRBJ1-2	NA	NA	TRBV5-1	CASSLALVESYGYTF	TGCGCCAGCAGCTTGGCCCTCGTTGAGAGCTATGGCTACACCTTC
TRBJ2-2	NA	NA	TRBV10-3	CAIGQGTNTGELFF	TGTGCCATCGGGCAGGGCACGAACACCGGGGAGCTGTTTTTT
TRBJ1-4	NA	few	TRBV5-1	CASSLESSPEKLFF	TGCGCCAGCAGCTTGGAGTCCTCCCCGGAAAAACTGTTTTTT
TRBJ2-7	TRBD1	NA	TRBV29-1	CSAEGQDTYEQYF	TGCAGCGCCGAGGGACAGGATACCTACGAGCAGTACTTC
TRBJ2-5	NA	few	TRBV12-3/TRBV12-4	CASSPTDIWETQYF	TGTGCCAGCAGCCCCACTGACATATGGGAGACCCAGTACTTC
TRBJ1-2	NA	NA	TRBV5-1	CASTRQGTYGYTF	TGCGCCAGCACCCGGCAGGGGACCTATGGCTACACCTTC
TRBJ1-1	NA	NA	TRBV29-1	CSVEEAEAFF	TGCAGCGTTGAGGAGGCAGAAGCTTTCTTT
TRBJ1-4	NA	few	TRBV7-6	CASSLGPLRGVGEKLFF	TGTGCCAGCAGCTTAGGCCCTTTAAGAGGGGTGGGGGAAAAACTGTTTTTT
TRBJ1-5	NA	many	TRBV28	CASSPPIEGYNQPQHF	TGTGCCAGCAGCCCCCCCATAGAAGGCTATAATCAGCCCCAGCATTTT
TRBJ1-1	TRBD1	many	TRBV7-2	CASSLILQGAGEAFF	TGTGCCAGCAGCTTAATCCTTCAGGGGGCTGGTGAAGCTTTCTTT
TRBJ1-2	NA	NA	TRBV28	CASSLSTGTNYGYTF	TGTGCCAGCAGTTTATCTACAGGGACTAACTATGGCTACACCTTC
TRBJ1-1	TRBD1	NA	TRBV20-1	CSARMTGGADTEAFF	TGCAGTGCTAGAATGACAGGGGGCGCTGACACTGAAGCTTTCTTT
TRBJ1-1	NA	NA	TRBV5-4	CASSLEGGRTEAFF	TGTGCCAGCAGCTTGGAAGGTGGAAGGACTGAAGCTTTCTTT
TRBJ1-6	NA	few	TRBV20-1	CSARRPWWDNSPLHF	TGCAGTGCTAGACGCCCTTGGTGGGATAATTCACCCCTCCACTTT
TRBJ2-1	NA	NA	TRBV12-3/TRBV12-4	CASSLQFTPYNEQFF	TGTGCCAGCAGTTTACAGTTTACGCCCTACAATGAGCAGTTCTTC